Listed below are T cell receptor beta chains from one sample, sequenced in a study of cytomegalovirus exposure and HLA in healthy donors. The repertoire was sequenced with immunoSEQ multiplex PCR; TCRdb's copy has only in-frame clones and lacks some. The table has 100,000 to 150,000 clones, approximately 82% seen once. Sequenced sample: PBMCs. These receptors were obtained from a boy aged 2 to 10 in good health and CMV-seronegative. Each CDR3 is given with its conserved first and last residue. D genes are given only for firm matches. Clone size is given for some rows only: seen once, a few or many times, or a class if the clone is expanded.

>once|TRBJ1-2|TRBV6-5|TRBD1
TGTGCCAGCAGTTACACGGGACAGTCCTATGGCTACACCTTC
CASSYTGQSYGYTF
>few|TRBJ2-7|TRBV6-1|.
TGTGCCAGCAGGACCCCCGGGGGATTCACCTACGAGCAGTACTTC
CASRTPGGFTYEQYF
>.|TRBJ2-3|TRBV6-5|.
TGTGCCAGCAGTTACTCGAAGATCTCAGGGACAGATACGCAGTATTTT
CASSYSKISGTDTQYF
>.|TRBJ1-1|TRBV18|TRBD1
TGTGCCAGCTCAGTCTCCGGGACAGGGATGAACACTGAAGCTTTCTTT
CASSVSGTGMNTEAFF
>.|TRBJ2-7|TRBV19|.
TGTGCCAGTTCAGGGGGGTACGAGCAGTACTTC
CASSGGYEQYF
>.|TRBJ2-1|TRBV2|TRBD2
TGTGCCAGCAGTGAGTCAGCGGGAGCCTACAATGAGCAGTTCTTC
CASSESAGAYNEQFF
>.|TRBJ2-1|TRBV29-1|TRBD2
TGCAGCGTCCTGACTAGCGGGATCGACAATGAGCAGTTCTTC
CSVLTSGIDNEQFF
>.|TRBJ2-1|TRBV6-4|.
TGTGCCAGCAGTGAGGCATCTTACAATGAGCAGTTCTTC
CASSEASYNEQFF
>.|TRBJ1-1|TRBV30|.
TGTGCCTGGGAAGAGGGCGTTGAAGCTTTCTTT
CAWEEGVEAFF
>.|TRBJ2-4|TRBV11-2|TRBD1
TGTGCCAGCAGCTTGATCCCGACAGGGGCCGGGGTCGGAAACATTCAGTACTTC
CASSLIPTGAGVGNIQYF
>.|TRBJ1-1|TRBV10-3|.
TGTGCCATCGGGGCAGGGCCCATGAACACTGAAGCTTTCTTT
CAIGAGPMNTEAFF
>few|TRBJ2-1|TRBV27|TRBD2
TGTGCCAGCAGACTAGGACTAGGAGGCGGCCATGAGCAGTTCTTC
CASRLGLGGGHEQFF
>.|TRBJ2-7|TRBV18|.
TGTGCCAGCTCACTCGACACCCTACGCGAGCAGTACTTC
CASSLDTLREQYF
>.|TRBJ1-2|TRBV6-4|.
TGTGCCAGCAGTGACGGTAGGGGGATTGGCTATGGCTACACCTTC
CASSDGRGIGYGYTF
>.|TRBJ1-2|TRBV5-6|.
TGTGCCAGCAGCCATCGGGGATGGAGGGTTCCTAACTATGGCTACACCTTC
CASSHRGWRVPNYGYTF
>.|TRBJ2-3|TRBV11-2|.
TGTGCCAGCAGCTTACTTGCCCCTAGGGGGACAGATACGCAGTATTTT
CASSLLAPRGTDTQYF
>.|TRBJ1-1|TRBV5-8|.
TGTGCCAGCAGCTCAGAAATCGTGAGGCCTGCTGAAGCTTTCTTT
CASSSEIVRPAEAFF
>.|TRBJ2-2|TRBV4-3|.
TGCGCCAGCAGCCAAGAATGGCAGGGGTACACCGGGGAGCTGTTTTTT
CASSQEWQGYTGELFF
>.|TRBJ1-4|TRBV25-1|.
TGTGCCAGCAGGGCTCCGGGGAGTAATGAAAAACTGTTTTTT
CASRAPGSNEKLFF
>.|TRBJ1-1|TRBV2|.
TGTGCCAGCATCCCGGGACAAGTGAATGAAGCTTTCTTT
CASIPGQVNEAFF
>.|TRBJ1-2|TRBV4-1|.
TGCGCCAGCAGCCAAATCTTGAGCTATGGCTACACCTTC
CASSQILSYGYTF
>once|TRBJ1-5|TRBV6-1|.
TGTGCCAGCAGAAAGCTCAGGGATAGCAATCAGCCCCAGCATTTT
CASRKLRDSNQPQHF
>.|TRBJ1-4|TRBV30|TRBD1
TGTGCCTGGAGTCACTATCAGGGGGCGGATGAAAAACTGTTTTTT
CAWSHYQGADEKLFF
>.|TRBJ1-3|TRBV5-6|.
TGTGCCAGCAGCCCCCACGAGGGTGGAGACACCATATATTTT
CASSPHEGGDTIYF
>.|TRBJ1-5|TRBV6-6|.
TGTGCCAGCAGCCAGAGTAGCAGCAATCAGCCCCAGCATTTT
CASSQSSSNQPQHF
>.|TRBJ1-5|TRBV2|TRBD1
TGTGCCAGCAGTATTACAGGGGGCGGGGTCGGTCAGCCCCAGCATTTT
CASSITGGGVGQPQHF
>.|TRBJ2-1|TRBV2|TRBD1
TGTGCCAGCAGTTTGTCCCTAGGACAGGGGGAGGATGAGCAGTTCTTC
CASSLSLGQGEDEQFF
>.|TRBJ1-1|TRBV7-9|.
TGTTCCAGCAGCTTACGGGGTCCGGACACTGAAGCTTTCTTT
CSSSLRGPDTEAFF
>.|TRBJ2-1|TRBV4-2|.
TGTGCCAGCAGCTTGTCGGGACTCTACGGAAACAATGAGCAGTTCTTC
CASSLSGLYGNNEQFF
>once|TRBJ2-1|TRBV7-9|TRBD2
TGTGCCACCCCGGGGGGGAAGGGGAGCGCTGAGCAGTTCTTC
CATPGGKGSAEQFF
>.|TRBJ1-3|TRBV7-9|.
TGTGCCAGCAGCCAGACGGTTTCGGGGGGCACCATATATTTT
CASSQTVSGGTIYF
>once|TRBJ2-3|TRBV19|TRBD1
TGTGCCAGTAGTCTGACGGGACAGGGGGTATCAGATACGCAGTATTTT
CASSLTGQGVSDTQYF
>.|TRBJ2-5|TRBV12-5|.
TGTGCTAGTGGCCCGGACATCCTATCTGAGACCCAGTACTTC
CASGPDILSETQYF
>.|TRBJ2-3|TRBV9|.
TGTGCCAGCAGCGCTCGATTACCGGCAGATACGCAGTATTTT
CASSARLPADTQYF
>.|TRBJ2-3|TRBV10-3|.
TGTGCCATCAGTGACAGGGCCCTCACAGATACGCAGTATTTT
CAISDRALTDTQYF
>.|TRBJ2-1|TRBV5-6|TRBD1
TGTGCCAGCAGTTACAGGGGGAGCTCCTACAATGAGCAGTTCTTC
CASSYRGSSYNEQFF
>few|TRBJ2-3|TRBV2|TRBD2
TGTGCCAGCAGAAAGGGGTTAGCGGGAGGGGATACGCAGTATTTT
CASRKGLAGGDTQYF
>.|TRBJ2-2|TRBV9|TRBD1
TGTGCCAGCACCTTGGGGGGACAGGGGAACACCGGGGAGCTGTTTTTT
CASTLGGQGNTGELFF
>.|TRBJ2-7|TRBV30|TRBD1
TGTGCCTGGAGCTATGGACAGGGGGCCTACGAGCAGTACTTC
CAWSYGQGAYEQYF
>.|TRBJ2-5|TRBV11-2|TRBD2
TGTGCCAGCAGCTTAGGGACGAGCGGGGGGCATCAAGAGACCCAGTACTTC
CASSLGTSGGHQETQYF
>.|TRBJ1-3|TRBV9|.
TGTGCCAGCAGCGTAGCCGGCAGGAATGGAAACACCATATATTTT
CASSVAGRNGNTIYF
>.|TRBJ2-7|TRBV6-1|.
TGTGCCAGTAGTGAAGGACAGTTTAGCTCCTACGAGCAGTACTTC
CASSEGQFSSYEQYF
>.|TRBJ1-3|TRBV4-2|.
TGTGCCAGCAGCCAAGACCCAGGTAGAGCTGGAAACACCATATATTTT
CASSQDPGRAGNTIYF
>.|TRBJ1-4|TRBV9|TRBD1
TGTGCCAGCAGCGCAGGGGGAACTAATGAAAAACTGTTTTTT
CASSAGGTNEKLFF
>.|TRBJ2-1|TRBV2|TRBD2
TGTGCCGTCCTAGGCGCGGGAGTGTATTATGAGCAGTTCTTC
CAVLGAGVYYEQFF